This T cell receptor beta chain was observed in a study of T cells expressing NK-cell markers. Looking at the study overall: It was sorted CD3+CD56-NKG2C+, CD3+CD56+NKG2C- and CD3+CD56+NKG2C+ T cells that provided the TCR beta repertoires. Study findings and constraints: Roughly 6 of the donors carried dominant NKG2C+ clonotypes that took up roughly 1.0-8% of their CD8+ T cells.

From the 5' RACE reads, TCRdb lists one entry per CDR3 protein and no DNA. In all, the sample yields about 380,000 distinct CDR3 sequences. Details on this clonotype: Its antigen is not known.

The sequencing input was blood T cells: a sorted CD56 or NKG2C T cell subset, CD4+ or CD8+ T cells, or bulk PBMC T cells (not recorded which). The TCR sequence derives from a man aged 18-69 years in good health.

The CDR3 loop reads CAWIPTAVTDTQYF. The V gene is TRBV30, the J gene TRBJ2-3; the D call from TCRdb, TRBD2, cannot be confirmed without DNA. The CDR3 contains 14 residues. Germline V gene data show CDR1 as GTSNPN and CDR2 as SVGIG (reference sequence).